This record covers a single T cell receptor (beta chain). V lost 2 bases and J lost 3; bases outside the gene matches: 6. Germline V gives CDR1 KGHSH, CDR2 LQKENI. The CDR3 covers 16 residues. TCRdb's copy holds only in-frame clones and misses some; the assay was immunoSEQ multiplex PCR. The sample lists about 1.4 million clones, roughly 96% seen once, with over 1% in the top ten. The sample is drawn from a study of shared clonotypes between healthy human individuals. The sequenced sample consisted of naive CD4+ T cells sorted from blood. Subset of the sample: CD45RA+ positively selected. The clonotype was recovered from a man aged 25 to 40 in good health. The J gene is TRBJ2-2, the V gene TRBV18; 7 bases fit TRBD2. CDR3 protein: CASSPVRLAHTGELFF. CDR3 DNA: TGTGCCAGCTCACCAGTCCGACTAGCTCACACCGGGGAGCTGTTTTTT. The full variable domain, completed using reference TRBV18 and TRBJ2-2, is NAGVMQNPRHLVRRRGQEARLRCSPMKGHSHVYWYRQLPEEGLKFMVYLQKENIIDESGMPKERFSAEFPKEGPSILRIQQVVRGDSAAYFCASSPVRLAHTGELFFGEGSRLTVL.